This TCR beta chain emerged from a study of beta chain features in type 1 diabetes. Blood was drawn once from each donor into heparinised tubes. The draws averaged about 0.12 L. CDR3 length: 16 amino acids. CDR1 and CDR2 from the germline V gene are SGHDT and YYEEEE. The V segment lost 4 bases and the J segment 7 bases; nucleotides outside the gene matches: 11. Of the isolated RNA, all was reverse transcribed, and so the sequenced material was expressed TCRB transcripts. Produced via immunoSEQ multiplex PCR; TCRdb's table is partial and in-frame only. The table lists 40,000 or so clones, over 50% of them singletons.

The chain is built from TRBV5-6 and TRBJ2-3, with 11 bases identical to TRBD2. Sequenced: Tregs from blood. The receptor was isolated from a woman aged 18-29 years in good health. CDR3 sequence: CASSPLLAGVANTQYF. The CDR3 DNA is TGTGCCAGCAGCCCCTTACTAGCGGGAGTCGCGAATACGCAGTATTTT.